These T cell receptor beta chains were read from a single sample in a study of T cells in tumors after PD-1 blockade. Sequenced by immunoSEQ multiplex PCR; TCRdb stores in-frame clones only, minus some. Of 13,000 to 15,000 clones in the sample, around 79% were seen once. The starting material was PBMCs, obtained after anti-PD-1 treatment. The receptors were gathered from a human donor with basal cell carcinoma. Each CDR3 is given with its conserved first and last residue. A D gene is named only where the DNA matches it firmly. For some rows the clone size is stated as once, few or many, or as a class when expanded; others skip it.

CDR3aa: CASSPPIGRANTIYF
CDR3nt: TGTGCCAGCTCACCACCAATAGGGAGGGCGAACACCATATATTTT
abundance: -
len: 15
d_gene: -
j_gene: TRBJ1-3
v_gene: TRBV18

CDR3aa: CASSLGGTSGGRDTGELFF
CDR3nt: TGCGCCAGCAGCTTGGGTGGGACTAGCGGGGGGCGGGACACCGGGGAGCTGTTTTTT
abundance: -
len: 19
d_gene: TRBD2
j_gene: TRBJ2-2
v_gene: TRBV5-1

CDR3aa: CASSLRGGPQETQYF
CDR3nt: TGTGCCAGCAGCTTGCGCGGGGGGCCACAAGAGACCCAGTACTTC
abundance: -
len: 15
d_gene: TRBD2
j_gene: TRBJ2-5
v_gene: TRBV7-3

CDR3aa: CASSGSPNRNTGELFF
CDR3nt: TGTGCCAGCAGCGGATCCCCGAATAGAAACACCGGGGAGCTGTTTTTT
abundance: once
len: 16
d_gene: -
j_gene: TRBJ2-2
v_gene: TRBV7-6

CDR3aa: CASSLGGQDYGYTF
CDR3nt: TGCGCCAGCAGCTTGGGGGGCCAGGACTATGGCTACACCTTC
abundance: -
len: 14
d_gene: -
j_gene: TRBJ1-2
v_gene: TRBV5-1

CDR3aa: CASTPQGGAQFNEKLFF
CDR3nt: TGTGCCAGTACTCCGCAGGGTGGGGCCCAATTTAATGAAAAACTGTTTTTT
abundance: -
len: 17
d_gene: -
j_gene: TRBJ1-4
v_gene: TRBV19

CDR3aa: CASSIATGYASNYGYTF
CDR3nt: TGTGCCAGTAGTATTGCGACAGGGTACGCGTCCAACTATGGCTACACCTTC
abundance: -
len: 17
d_gene: TRBD1
j_gene: TRBJ1-2
v_gene: TRBV19

CDR3aa: CASSQGLSQPQHF
CDR3nt: TGCGCCAGCAGCCAAGGTTTAAGCCAGCCCCAGCATTTT
abundance: -
len: 13
d_gene: -
j_gene: TRBJ1-5
v_gene: TRBV4-3

CDR3aa: CASSLWTANTGELFF
CDR3nt: TGTGCCAGCAGCTTATGGACGGCGAACACCGGGGAGCTGTTTTTT
abundance: -
len: 15
d_gene: -
j_gene: TRBJ2-2
v_gene: TRBV5-5

CDR3aa: CASSQQGMNTEAFF
CDR3nt: TGTGCCAGCAGCCAACAGGGGATGAACACTGAAGCTTTCTTT
abundance: -
len: 14
d_gene: -
j_gene: TRBJ1-1
v_gene: TRBV3-1/TRBV3-2

CDR3aa: CASRPSLNYEQYF
CDR3nt: TGCGCCAGCAGGCCATCGCTAAACTACGAGCAGTACTTC
abundance: -
len: 13
d_gene: -
j_gene: TRBJ2-7
v_gene: TRBV5-1

CDR3aa: CASSPDGQGNGYTF
CDR3nt: TGTGCCAGCAGCCCCGACGGACAGGGTAATGGCTACACCTTC
abundance: -
len: 14
d_gene: TRBD1
j_gene: TRBJ1-2
v_gene: TRBV5-6

CDR3aa: CASSSPGQTYEQYF
CDR3nt: TGTGCCAGTAGTTCACCGGGACAGACCTACGAGCAGTACTTC
abundance: -
len: 14
d_gene: TRBD1
j_gene: TRBJ2-7
v_gene: TRBV19

CDR3aa: CSARGGLGYEQYF
CDR3nt: TGCAGCGCCCGGGGGGGATTGGGCTACGAGCAGTACTTC
abundance: -
len: 13
d_gene: TRBD2
j_gene: TRBJ2-7
v_gene: TRBV29-1

CDR3aa: CASSLGTGSRGYTF
CDR3nt: TGTGCCAGCAGCTTGGGGACAGGGTCGCGCGGCTACACCTTC
abundance: -
len: 14
d_gene: TRBD1
j_gene: TRBJ1-2
v_gene: TRBV5-6

CDR3aa: CASSVRSDSPLHF
CDR3nt: TGTGCCAGTTCCGTTCGCTCGGATTCACCCCTCCACTTT
abundance: -
len: 13
d_gene: -
j_gene: TRBJ1-6
v_gene: TRBV2

CDR3aa: CASSFLAGETGELFF
CDR3nt: TGTGCCAGCAGCTTCCTGGCGGGAGAAACCGGGGAGCTGTTTTTT
abundance: -
len: 15
d_gene: TRBD2
j_gene: TRBJ2-2
v_gene: TRBV5-6

CDR3aa: CASSLIGIQVGTQYF
CDR3nt: TGTGCCAGCAGCTTAATAGGAATACAAGTTGGTACGCAGTATTTT
abundance: -
len: 15
d_gene: -
j_gene: TRBJ2-3
v_gene: TRBV5-5

CDR3aa: CARILPGRFYEQYF
CDR3nt: TGCGCCAGGATTCTGCCGGGCCGCTTTTACGAGCAGTACTTC
abundance: -
len: 14
d_gene: -
j_gene: TRBJ2-7
v_gene: TRBV5-1

CDR3aa: CASERRATGGFSPLHF
CDR3nt: TGTGCCAGCGAGCGGCGGGCGACAGGGGGTTTTTCACCCCTCCACTTT
abundance: -
len: 16
d_gene: TRBD1
j_gene: TRBJ1-6
v_gene: TRBV2

CDR3aa: CASMPRTGYTEAFF
CDR3nt: TGTGCCAGCATGCCCAGGACAGGGTACACTGAAGCTTTCTTT
abundance: once
len: 14
d_gene: TRBD1
j_gene: TRBJ1-1
v_gene: TRBV6-5

CDR3aa: CASSYPHDTQYF
CDR3nt: TGTGCCAGCAGTTACCCCCACGATACGCAGTATTTT
abundance: -
len: 12
d_gene: -
j_gene: TRBJ2-3
v_gene: TRBV6-2/TRBV6-3

CDR3aa: CASSQGGHWTAATNEKLFF
CDR3nt: TGTGCCAGCAGCCAAGGAGGACACTGGACCGCTGCAACTAATGAAAAACTGTTTTTT
abundance: -
len: 19
d_gene: -
j_gene: TRBJ1-4
v_gene: TRBV3-1/TRBV3-2

CDR3aa: CASSFGTGTSGTGELFF
CDR3nt: TGTGCCAGCAGCTTTGGGACCGGGACTAGCGGAACCGGGGAGCTGTTTTTT
abundance: -
len: 17
d_gene: TRBD2
j_gene: TRBJ2-2
v_gene: TRBV7-9

CDR3aa: CASSLYRTYEQYF
CDR3nt: TGTGCCAGCAGTTTATACAGAACCTACGAGCAGTACTTC
abundance: -
len: 13
d_gene: -
j_gene: TRBJ2-7
v_gene: TRBV6-5

CDR3aa: CASSLGGNYGYTF
CDR3nt: TGTGCCAGCAGCTTAGGGGGCAACTATGGCTACACCTTC
abundance: -
len: 13
d_gene: -
j_gene: TRBJ1-2
v_gene: TRBV7-6

CDR3aa: CASSLVTGANTGELFF
CDR3nt: TGCGCCAGCAGCTTGGTGACAGGGGCGAACACCGGGGAGCTGTTTTTT
abundance: -
len: 16
d_gene: TRBD1
j_gene: TRBJ2-2
v_gene: TRBV5-1

CDR3aa: CASSLGSGTGSEQYF
CDR3nt: TGTGCCAGCAGCCTCGGTTCCGGGACAGGGAGCGAGCAGTACTTC
abundance: -
len: 15
d_gene: TRBD1
j_gene: TRBJ2-7
v_gene: TRBV3-1/TRBV3-2

CDR3aa: CASSQDAQGGSYEQYF
CDR3nt: TGTGCCAGCAGCCAAGATGCCCAGGGAGGATCCTACGAGCAGTACTTC
abundance: -
len: 16
d_gene: -
j_gene: TRBJ2-7
v_gene: TRBV3-1/TRBV3-2

CDR3aa: CASSQERGFEQFF
CDR3nt: TGTGCCAGCAGCCAAGAGCGAGGGTTCGAGCAGTTCTTC
abundance: -
len: 13
d_gene: -
j_gene: TRBJ2-1
v_gene: TRBV3-1/TRBV3-2

CDR3aa: CASSVQAPGYGYTF
CDR3nt: TGTGCCAGCAGCGTACAGGCGCCCGGCTATGGCTACACCTTC
abundance: once
len: 14
d_gene: -
j_gene: TRBJ1-2
v_gene: TRBV7-9

CDR3aa: CASSLETDTGELFF
CDR3nt: TGTGCCAGCAGCTTAGAAACCGACACCGGGGAGCTGTTTTTT
abundance: -
len: 14
d_gene: -
j_gene: TRBJ2-2
v_gene: TRBV11-1